Listed here are 14 T cell receptor beta chains from one sample, sequenced in a study of regulatory T cells in long-lasting Graves disease. To make TCR beta libraries, researchers used iRepertoire HTBI primers and Arm-PCR of CDR3 regions. TCRdb analysed the multiplex PCR reads with MiXCR anew, one entry per CDR3 protein. The sample carries more than 650,000 distinct CDR3 sequences, about 30% recorded once. The sample's time point: persistent/refractory GD, antithyroid drugs over 5 years with positive TRAb. With RNA extracted from PBMCs as input, the TCR library was made. Sequenced here: peripheral blood mononuclear cells (PBMCs), sampled when the disease was refractory, from a patient treated with antithyroid drugs. These receptors were collected from a female donor with Graves disease.

For this clonotype: The germline gene is not matched at one end of the junction; a read error may be the cause. This chain links TRBV4-1 with TRBJ2-5; tentatively, D is TRBD2 (6 bases). The CDR3 contains 15 residues. Germline loops: CDR1 MGHRA, CDR2 YSYEKL. The CDR3 spells CASSQTGVSKETQYF. Here the CDR3 DNA reads TGCGCTAGCAGCCAGACGGGAGTCTCGAAAGAGACCCAGTACTTC.

The chain combines TRBV2 with TRBJ2-7; 8 bases agree with TRBD1. This CDR3 region has 17 residues. CDR1 is SNHLY and CDR2 is FYNNEI in the germline V gene. J lost 6 bases, V lost 6 bases, and 19 bases had no gene match. CDR3 sequence reads: CASSSAGTGGWYIEQYF. The CDR3 nucleotides are TGTGCCAGCAGCTCAGCCGGGACAGGTGGTTGGTATATCGAGCAGTACTTC.

This clonotype has only a few counts. This chain links TRBV3-1 with TRBJ1-4; no definite D call. The V end was cut by 0 bases, the J end by 3 bases, with 8 bases between. Germline lookup yields CDR1 LGHDT and CDR2 YNNKEL (reference sequence). This CDR3 contains 15 residues. The CDR3 region is CASSQDVSSNEKLFF. The CDR3 nucleotides are TGTGCCAGCAGCCAAGATGTCTCCTCTAATGAAAAACTGTTTTTT.

This rearrangement joins TRBV20-1 to TRBJ2-5; 10 bases are a match to TRBD2. V lost 4 bases to trimming and J lost 5 bases; unmatched junction nucleotides: 13. The CDR3 extends over 16 amino acids. The V gene's germline CDR1 is DFQATT and CDR2 SNEGSKA (reference sequence). The CDR3 sequence is CSATKRAGGRLETQYF. The CDR3 bases are TGCAGTGCTACGAAAAGAGCGGGAGGGCGATTGGAGACCCAGTACTTC.

This clonotype was seen more than once but under ten times. This chain links TRBV6-1 with TRBJ1-2, with unresolved D. V was pared by 6 bases and J by 11 bases, with 19 bases between. The CDR3 has 13 residues. The V gene's germline CDR1 is MNHNS and CDR2 SASEGT. CDR3 region: CASRKPDDQRYTF. The CDR3 DNA sequence: TGTGCCAGCAGAAAGCCAGACGATCAAAGATACACCTTC.

The V call is TRBV6-2 or TRBV6-3, the J call TRBJ1-4; D is ambiguous. V was clipped by 8 bases and J by 3 bases, with 13 bases between them. This CDR3 is 14 amino acids long. Germline CDR1 and CDR2: MNHEY and SVGEGT. The CDR3 spells CASDEGGANEKLFF. CDR3 DNA sequence: TGTGCCAGCGACGAAGGTGGTGCTAATGAAAAACTGTTTTTT.

The sample holds many counts of this clonotype. This rearrangement joins TRBV28 to TRBJ2-7; D is perhaps TRBD1 or TRBD2 (6 bases each). V was pared by 8 bases and J by 5 bases, with 16 bases between. This CDR3 region has 13 residues. The V gene's germline CDR1 is MDHEN and CDR2 SYDVKM. As DNA, the CDR3 is TGTGCCAGCTCCGGGGTCCGGGGGCACGAGCAGTACTTC. Translation: CASSGVRGHEQYF.

This clonotype appeared once. This sequence joins TRBV10-3 and TRBJ2-7, with 7 nucleotides matching TRBD1. Trimming at V came to 4 bases and at J to 0 bases, leaving 3 bases not matched to a gene. This CDR3 region has 14 residues. CDR1 and CDR2 from the germline V gene are ENHRY and SYGVKD. CDR3 in amino acids: CAISAGQNSYEQYF. CDR3 sequence (DNA): TGTGCCATCAGTGCGGGACAGAACTCCTACGAGCAGTACTTC.

The chain employs TRBV29-1 and TRBJ1-6; the D is unclear. V was shortened by 4 bases and J by 8 bases, with 12 bases between the two germline ends. This CDR3 has 13 residues. Germline V gene lookup returns CDR1 SQVTM and CDR2 ANQGSEA. In nucleotides, the CDR3 is TGCAGCGTTGGGGAGGGTTTGTATTCACCCCTCCACTTT. Its translation: CSVGEGLYSPLHF. The full variable domain, completed using reference TRBV29-1 and TRBJ1-6, is SAVISQKPSRDICQRGTSLTIQCQVDSQVTMMFWYRQQPGQSLTLIATANQGSEATYESGFVIDKFPISRPNLTFSTLTVSNMSPEDSSIYLCSVGEGLYSPLHFGNGTRLTVT.

Concerning this clonotype itself: At one end, the junction sequence differs from germline, possibly due to a read error. The V call is TRBV3-1, the J call TRBJ2-4; 7 bases align to TRBD1. Germline-derived CDR1 and CDR2 are LGHDT and YNNKEL (reference sequence). This CDR3 has 15 residues. CDR3 sequence: CASSHGTAAKNIQYF. The DNA for the CDR3 is TGTGCCAGCAGCCACGGGACAGCAGCCAAGAACATTCAGTACTTC. Complete variable domain (other parts from reference TRBV3-1 and TRBJ2-4): DTAVSQTPKYLVTQMGNDKSIKCEQNLGHDTMYWYKQDSKKFLKIMFSYNNKELIINETVPNRFSPKSPDKAHLNLHINSLELGDSAVYFCASSHGTAAKNIQYFGAGTRLSVL.

A single count supports this clonotype. The rearrangement joins TRBV6-1 to TRBJ2-5; D not resolved. This CDR3 has 11 amino acids. V was pared by 6 bases and J by 5 bases, with 7 bases between. The germline CDR1 and CDR2 sequences are MNHNS and SASEGT. The CDR3 DNA sequence: TGTGCCAGCAGAAGCCCGGAGACCCAGTACTTC. This translates into CASRSPETQYF.

This chain's CDR3 is CASSLGLGGFGNQPQHF. CDR3 coding DNA: TGCGCCAGCAGCTTGGGGTTGGGGGGCTTCGGCAATCAGCCCCAGCATTTT. The chain uses TRBV5-1 and TRBJ1-5; possibly TRBD1 for D (6 bases). The CDR3 contains 17 residues. With 0 bases removed from V and 2 bases from J, the gap between germline ends came to 15 bases. In germline, CDR1 is SGHRS, CDR2 YFSETQ.

The chain carries TRBV7-3 and TRBJ2-7; tentative D call: TRBD2 (6 bases). The V end was cut by 0 bases, the J end by 2 bases, with 11 bases between. The CDR3 consists of 15 residues. Looked up from germline, CDR1 is SGHTA and CDR2 is FQGTGA. The CDR3 loop is CASSLTGGSPYEQYF. CDR3 nucleotides: TGTGCCAGCAGCTTAACGGGGGGAAGCCCCTACGAGCAGTACTTC.

This chain links TRBV29-1 with TRBJ2-7; D is perhaps TRBD1 (6 bases). Germline V gene data show CDR1 as SQVTM and CDR2 as ANQGSEA. With 4 bases removed from V and 6 bases from J, the gap between germline ends came to 19 bases. This CDR3 contains 14 residues. CDR3 residues: CSVVAQGQLSEQYF. The DNA of the CDR3 is TGCAGCGTTGTGGCTCAGGGACAACTATCCGAGCAGTACTTC.